This entry lists 8 T cell receptor beta chains sequenced from one sample in a study of blood T cells in healthy people across ages. The authors ran a second PCR of about 6 to 12 cycles using a sample-barcoded 5' primer and a J-beta primer mix. TCRdb called the 5' RACE reads again in MiXCR, with one record for every CDR3 protein. The sample contains roughly 1.6 million distinct CDR3 sequences, roughly a third of which appear only once. Material for sequencing was blood. Receptors were obtained from a woman aged 25-40 years in good health.

This sequence joins TRBV20-1 and TRBJ1-2; D remains ambiguous. Germline V CDR1 and CDR2: DFQATT, SNEGSKA (reference sequence). The CDR3 is 15 amino acids. Trimming stripped 0 bases from V and 3 bases from J, with 14 bases between. The CDR3 protein is CSARDRLDGDYGYTF. The CDR3 bases are TGCAGTGCTAGAGATCGGCTGGACGGGGACTATGGCTACACCTTC.

This chain links TRBV20-1 with TRBJ2-1; tentative D call: TRBD2 (6 bases). This CDR3 is built from 14 residues. Germline V gives CDR1 DFQATT, CDR2 SNEGSKA (reference sequence). The V gene lost 3 bases and the J gene lost 4 bases, with 13 bases spanning the gap. CDR3 region: CSASQPSEYNEQFF. The CDR3 region has the DNA TGCAGTGCTAGCCAGCCTAGCGAGTACAATGAGCAGTTCTTC.

This clonotype has at least ten counts. The chain links TRBV6-6 to TRBJ2-5, with D unclear. This CDR3 contains 14 residues. V was cut by 3 bases and J by 2 bases, with 10 bases left in between. CDR1 is MNHNY and CDR2 is SVGAGI in the germline V gene (reference sequence). The CDR3 is CASSYLSAQETQYF. For the CDR3, the DNA is TGTGCCAGCAGTTATTTGTCAGCACAAGAGACCCAGTACTTC.

The chain is built from TRBV10-3 and TRBJ1-1; TRBD1 agrees at 8 bases. Germline CDR1 ENHRY, CDR2 SYGVKD. The J segment lost 0 bases and the V segment lost 6 bases, leaving 9 bases of the junction unmatched. The CDR3 contains 16 residues. CDR3 sequence: CAISPTGVEMNTEAFF. The CDR3 bases are TGTGCCATCAGCCCGACAGGGGTCGAGATGAACACTGAAGCTTTCTTT.

This clonotype was seen only a few times. The V call is TRBV4-2, the J call TRBJ1-1; 7 positions match TRBD1. V gave up 2 bases and J gave up 0 bases; unmatched junction bases: 3. Germline loops: CDR1 LGHNA, CDR2 YNFKEQ. This CDR3 has 15 residues. CDR3 in amino acids: CASSQRDRVNTEAFF. CDR3 in DNA: TGTGCCAGCAGCCAACGAGACAGGGTGAACACTGAAGCTTTCTTT.

This clonotype showed up just a few times. The chain is built from TRBV30 and TRBJ2-1, with 11 bases identical to TRBD2. Trimming took 7 bases from V and 7 from J; bases not matched to a gene: 6. There are 13 residues in the CDR3. Per the germline V gene, CDR1 is GTSNPN and CDR2 is SVGIG (reference sequence). CDR3 bases: TGTGCCTACCTAGCGGGAGGTTCGAATGAGCAGTTCTTC. Translated: CAYLAGGSNEQFF.

To note about this clonotype: The CDR3 ends on some other residue instead of the conserved phenylalanine or tryptophan, so this is likely a read error. The chain links TRBV15 to TRBJ2-3; 12 bases align to TRBD2. The germline gives CDR1 LNHNV, CDR2 YYDKDF (reference sequence). The CDR3 consists of 16 residues. The V gene end was trimmed by 5 bases and the J gene end by 2 bases; junction bases not matched to a gene: 5. CDR3 bases: TGTGCCACCAGCGGAGGACTAGCGGGAACCACAGATACGCAGTATTGT. Translating it yields CATSGGLAGTTDTQYC.

V usage is TRBV7-9 and J usage is TRBJ2-3, with 10 bases fitting TRBD2. V shed 5 bases, J shed 4 bases, and the junction held 12 bases outside the gene matches. CDR1 is SEHNR and CDR2 is FQNEAQ in the germline V gene (reference sequence). This CDR3 has 17 amino acids. The CDR3 DNA follows: TGTGCCAGCAGCGGGCGCGGACTAGCGGAGTTTCCAGATACGCAGTATTTT. Translated, it gives CASSGRGLAEFPDTQYF.